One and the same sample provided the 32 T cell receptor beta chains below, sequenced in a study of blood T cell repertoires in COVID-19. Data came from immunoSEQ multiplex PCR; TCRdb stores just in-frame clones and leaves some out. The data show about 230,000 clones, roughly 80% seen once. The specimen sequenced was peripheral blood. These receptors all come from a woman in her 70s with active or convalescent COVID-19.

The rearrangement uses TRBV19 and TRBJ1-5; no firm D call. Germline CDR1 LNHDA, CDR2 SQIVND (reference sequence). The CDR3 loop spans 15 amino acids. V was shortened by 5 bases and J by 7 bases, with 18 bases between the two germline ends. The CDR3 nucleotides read TGTGCCAGTAGTCCGGGGAAGGGTTTTGGCCAGCCCCAGCATTTT. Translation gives CASSPGKGFGQPQHF.

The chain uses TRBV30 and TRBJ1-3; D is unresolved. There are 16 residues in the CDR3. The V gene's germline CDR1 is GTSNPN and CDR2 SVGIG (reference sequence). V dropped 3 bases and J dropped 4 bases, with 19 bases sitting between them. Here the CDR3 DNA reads TGTGCCTGGAGCGGGCGGGGAGGGCTGACAGGAAACACCATATATTTT. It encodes CAWSGRGGLTGNTIYF.

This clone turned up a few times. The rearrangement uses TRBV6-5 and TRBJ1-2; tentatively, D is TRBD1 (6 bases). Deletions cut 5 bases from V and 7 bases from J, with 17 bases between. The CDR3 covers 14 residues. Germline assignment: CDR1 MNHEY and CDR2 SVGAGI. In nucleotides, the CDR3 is TGTGCCAGCAGTCGCCAGGGGTGGCTTAGTGGCTACACCTTC. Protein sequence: CASSRQGWLSGYTF.

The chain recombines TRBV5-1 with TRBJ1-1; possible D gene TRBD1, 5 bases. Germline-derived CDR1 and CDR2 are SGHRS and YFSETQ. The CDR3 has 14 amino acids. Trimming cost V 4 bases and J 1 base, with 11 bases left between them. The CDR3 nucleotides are TGCGCCAGCAGCCCGGCTGACAGGAACACTGAAGCTTTCTTT. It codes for CASSPADRNTEAFF.

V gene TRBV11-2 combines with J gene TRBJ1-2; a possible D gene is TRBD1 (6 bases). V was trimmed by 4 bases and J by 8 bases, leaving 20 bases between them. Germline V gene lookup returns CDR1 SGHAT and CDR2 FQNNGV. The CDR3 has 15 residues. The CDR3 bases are TGTGCCAGCAGCTCCCAACAGGGAGGGATAGTCGGCTACACCTTC. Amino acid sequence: CASSSQQGGIVGYTF.

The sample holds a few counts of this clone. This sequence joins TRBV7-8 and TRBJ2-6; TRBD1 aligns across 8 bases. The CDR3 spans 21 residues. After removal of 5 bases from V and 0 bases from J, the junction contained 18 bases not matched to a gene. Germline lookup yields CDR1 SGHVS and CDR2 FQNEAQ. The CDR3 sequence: CASSPSSRGLLSYSGANVLTF. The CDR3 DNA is TGTGCCAGCAGCCCCTCTTCCAGGGGGCTCCTTTCCTACTCTGGGGCCAACGTCCTGACTTTC.

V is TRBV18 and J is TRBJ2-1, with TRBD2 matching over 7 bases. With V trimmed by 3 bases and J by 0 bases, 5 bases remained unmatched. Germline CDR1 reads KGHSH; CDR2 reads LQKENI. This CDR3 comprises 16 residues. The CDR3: CASSPVTSSSYNEQFF. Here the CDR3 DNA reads TGTGCCAGCTCACCGGTGACTAGCTCCTCCTACAATGAGCAGTTCTTC.

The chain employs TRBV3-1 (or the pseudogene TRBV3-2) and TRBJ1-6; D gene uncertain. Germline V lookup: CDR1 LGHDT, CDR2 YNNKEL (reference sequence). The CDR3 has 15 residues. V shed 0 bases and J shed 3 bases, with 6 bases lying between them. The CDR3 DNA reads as TGTGCCAGCAGCCAAGAGTCCGTCTATAATTCACCCCTCCACTTT. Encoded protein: CASSQESVYNSPLHF.

Here the CDR3 reads CASSLVPDLSTGELFF. The DNA for the CDR3 is TGTGCCAGCAGCTTAGTCCCGGACTTAAGCACCGGGGAGCTGTTTTTT. The chain recombines TRBV5-5 with TRBJ2-2, with D possibly being TRBD2 (5 bases). V was trimmed by 2 bases and J by 4 bases, leaving 15 bases between them. CDR3 length equals 16 residues. The germline CDR1 and CDR2 sequences are SGHKS and YYEKEE (reference sequence).

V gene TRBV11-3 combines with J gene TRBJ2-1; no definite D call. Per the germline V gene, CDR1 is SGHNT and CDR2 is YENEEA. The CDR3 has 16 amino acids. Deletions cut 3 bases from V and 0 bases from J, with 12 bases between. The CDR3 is CASSFDGPSSYNEQFF. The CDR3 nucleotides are TGTGCCAGCAGCTTTGACGGCCCTAGCTCCTACAATGAGCAGTTCTTC.

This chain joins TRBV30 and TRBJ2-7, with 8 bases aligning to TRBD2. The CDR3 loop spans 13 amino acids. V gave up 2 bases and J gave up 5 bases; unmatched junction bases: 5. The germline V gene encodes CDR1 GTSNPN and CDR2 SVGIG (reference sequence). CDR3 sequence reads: CAWSPGLADEQYF. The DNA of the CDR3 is TGTGCCTGGAGTCCCGGACTAGCTGACGAGCAGTACTTC.

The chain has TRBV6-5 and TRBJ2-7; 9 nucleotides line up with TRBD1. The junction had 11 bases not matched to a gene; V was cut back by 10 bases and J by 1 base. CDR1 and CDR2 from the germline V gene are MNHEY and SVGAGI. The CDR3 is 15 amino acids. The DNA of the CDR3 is TGTGCCACTCAGGGTCGGGACAGGGTTTCCTACGAGCAGTACTTC. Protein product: CATQGRDRVSYEQYF.

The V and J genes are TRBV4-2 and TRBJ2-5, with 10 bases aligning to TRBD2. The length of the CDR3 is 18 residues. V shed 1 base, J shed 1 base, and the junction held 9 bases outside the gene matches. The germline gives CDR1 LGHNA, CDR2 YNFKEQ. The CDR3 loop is CASSQVLAGGLIQETQYF. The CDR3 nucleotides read TGTGCCAGCAGCCAAGTTTTAGCGGGGGGTCTCATCCAAGAGACCCAGTACTTC.

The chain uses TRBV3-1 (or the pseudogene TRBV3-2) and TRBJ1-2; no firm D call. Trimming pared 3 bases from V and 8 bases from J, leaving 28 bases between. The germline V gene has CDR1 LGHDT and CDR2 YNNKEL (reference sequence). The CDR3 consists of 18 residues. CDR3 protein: CASSHSPGKDPGLDGYTF. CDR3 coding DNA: TGTGCCAGCAGCCACAGTCCGGGAAAAGACCCCGGGCTCGACGGCTACACCTTC.

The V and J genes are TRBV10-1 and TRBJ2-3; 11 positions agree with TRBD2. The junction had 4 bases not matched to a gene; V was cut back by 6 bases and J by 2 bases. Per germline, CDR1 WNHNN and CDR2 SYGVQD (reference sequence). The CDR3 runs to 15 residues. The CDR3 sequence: CASRSSGRYTDTQYF. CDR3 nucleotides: TGCGCCAGCAGGTCTAGCGGGAGGTACACAGATACGCAGTATTTT.

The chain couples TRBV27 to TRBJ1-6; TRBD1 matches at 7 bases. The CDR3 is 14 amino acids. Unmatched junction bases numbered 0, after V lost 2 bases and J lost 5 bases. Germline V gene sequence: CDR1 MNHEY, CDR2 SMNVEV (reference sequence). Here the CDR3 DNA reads TGTGCCAGCAGTTTACAGGGGGATAATTCACCCCTCCACTTT. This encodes CASSLQGDNSPLHF.

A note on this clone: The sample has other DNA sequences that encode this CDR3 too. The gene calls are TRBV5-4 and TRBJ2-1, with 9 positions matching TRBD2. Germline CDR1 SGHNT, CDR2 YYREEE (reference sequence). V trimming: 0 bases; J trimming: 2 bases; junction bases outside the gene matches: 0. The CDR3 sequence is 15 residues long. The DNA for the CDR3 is TGTGCCAGCAGCTTGGGGACTAGCGCCTACAATGAGCAGTTCTTC. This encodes CASSLGTSAYNEQFF. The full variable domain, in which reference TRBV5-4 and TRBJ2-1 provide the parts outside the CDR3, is ETGVTQSPTHLIKTRGQQVTLRCSSQSGHNTVSWYQQALGQGPQFIFQYYREEENGRGNFPPRFSGLQFPNYSSELNVNALELDDSALYLCASSLGTSAYNEQFFGPGTRLTVL.

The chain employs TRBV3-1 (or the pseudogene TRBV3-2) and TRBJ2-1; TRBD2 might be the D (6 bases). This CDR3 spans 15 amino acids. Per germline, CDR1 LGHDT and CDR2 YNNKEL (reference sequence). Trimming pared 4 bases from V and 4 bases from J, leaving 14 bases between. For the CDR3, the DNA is TGTGCCAGCAGCCCCCCCGGGACTCCTTACAATGAGCAGTTCTTC. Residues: CASSPPGTPYNEQFF.

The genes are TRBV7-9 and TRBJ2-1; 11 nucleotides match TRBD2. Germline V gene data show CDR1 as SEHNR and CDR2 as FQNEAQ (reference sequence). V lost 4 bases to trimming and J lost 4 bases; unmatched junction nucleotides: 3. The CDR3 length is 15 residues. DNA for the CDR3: TGTGCCAGCAGCTCCCTAGCGGGAGGATACAATGAGCAGTTCTTC. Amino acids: CASSSLAGGYNEQFF.

CDR3 coding DNA: TGCGCCAGCAGCTTAGGGACAGACTATGGCTACACCTTC. It translates to CASSLGTDYGYTF. The chain combines TRBV5-1 with TRBJ1-2, with 7 nucleotides matching TRBD1. The ends lost 2 bases at V and 3 bases at J; junction bases unmatched: 1. Germline CDR1 reads SGHRS; CDR2 reads YFSETQ. The CDR3 is 13 amino acids.

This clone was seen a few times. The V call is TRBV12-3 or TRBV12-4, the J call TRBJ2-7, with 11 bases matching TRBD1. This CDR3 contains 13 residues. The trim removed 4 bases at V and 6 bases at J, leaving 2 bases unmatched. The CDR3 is CASSSGQGGEQYF. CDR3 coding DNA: TGTGCCAGCAGTTCGGGACAGGGGGGCGAGCAGTACTTC.

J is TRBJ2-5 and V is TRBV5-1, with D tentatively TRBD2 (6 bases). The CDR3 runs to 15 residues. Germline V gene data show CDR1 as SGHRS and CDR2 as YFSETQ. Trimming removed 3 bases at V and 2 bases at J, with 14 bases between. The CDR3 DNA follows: TGCGCCAGCAGCTCCAGCGGGCGCTGGCAAGAGACCCAGTACTTC. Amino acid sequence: CASSSSGRWQETQYF.

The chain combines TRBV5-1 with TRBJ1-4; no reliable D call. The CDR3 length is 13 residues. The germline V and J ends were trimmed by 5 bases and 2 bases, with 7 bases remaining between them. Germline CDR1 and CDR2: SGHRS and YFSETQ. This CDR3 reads CASRRDTNEKLFF. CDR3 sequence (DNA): TGCGCCAGCAGGCGGGATACTAATGAAAAACTGTTTTTT.

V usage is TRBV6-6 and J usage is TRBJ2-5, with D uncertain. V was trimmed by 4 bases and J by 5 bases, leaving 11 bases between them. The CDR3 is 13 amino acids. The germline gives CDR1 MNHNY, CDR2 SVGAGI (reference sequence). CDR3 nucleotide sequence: TGTGCCAGCAGTTCTGACCCGCGGGAGACCCAGTACTTC. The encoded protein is CASSSDPRETQYF.

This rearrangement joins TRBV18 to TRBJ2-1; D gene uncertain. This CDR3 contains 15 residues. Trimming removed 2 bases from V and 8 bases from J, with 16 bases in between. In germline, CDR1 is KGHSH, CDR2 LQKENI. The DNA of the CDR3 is TGTGCCAGCTCACCAATTCCTGATTCTGGCTATGAGCAGTTCTTC. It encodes CASSPIPDSGYEQFF.

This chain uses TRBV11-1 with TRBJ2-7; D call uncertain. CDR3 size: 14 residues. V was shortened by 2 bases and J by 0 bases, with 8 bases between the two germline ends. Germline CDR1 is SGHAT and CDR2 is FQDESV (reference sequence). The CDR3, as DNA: TGTGCCAGCAGCTTAAGTCAGTTCTCCTACGAGCAGTACTTC. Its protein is CASSLSQFSYEQYF. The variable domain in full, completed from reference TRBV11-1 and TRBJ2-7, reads EAEVAQSPRYKITEKSQAVAFWCDPISGHATLYWYRQILGQGPELLVQFQDESVVDDSQLPKDRFSAERLKGVDSTLKIQPAELGDSAMYLCASSLSQFSYEQYFGPGTRLTVT.

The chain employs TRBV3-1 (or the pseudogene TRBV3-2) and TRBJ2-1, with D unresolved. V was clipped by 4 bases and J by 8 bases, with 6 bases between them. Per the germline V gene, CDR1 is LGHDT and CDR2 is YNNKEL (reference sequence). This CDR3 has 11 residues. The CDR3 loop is CASSLRDEQFF. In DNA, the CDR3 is TGTGCCAGCAGCCTCCGGGATGAGCAGTTCTTC.

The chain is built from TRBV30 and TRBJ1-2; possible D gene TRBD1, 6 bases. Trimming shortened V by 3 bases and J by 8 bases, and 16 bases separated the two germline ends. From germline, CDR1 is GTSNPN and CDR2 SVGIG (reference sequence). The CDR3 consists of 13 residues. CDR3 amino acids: CAWSHTDRWGYTF. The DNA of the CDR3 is TGTGCCTGGAGCCACACCGACAGGTGGGGCTACACCTTC.

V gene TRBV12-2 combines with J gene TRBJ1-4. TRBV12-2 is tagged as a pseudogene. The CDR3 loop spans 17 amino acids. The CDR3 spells CASRLDAGTPTNEKLFF. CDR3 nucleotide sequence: TGTGCAAGTCGCTTAGATGCGGGCACACCTACTAATGAAAAACTGTTTTTT.

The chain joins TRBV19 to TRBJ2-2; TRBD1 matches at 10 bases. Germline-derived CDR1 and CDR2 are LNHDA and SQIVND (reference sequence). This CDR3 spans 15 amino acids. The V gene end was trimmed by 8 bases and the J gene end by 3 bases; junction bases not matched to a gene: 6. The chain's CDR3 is CASETGTGDTGELFF. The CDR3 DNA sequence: TGTGCCAGTGAGACCGGGACAGGGGACACCGGGGAGCTGTTTTTT.

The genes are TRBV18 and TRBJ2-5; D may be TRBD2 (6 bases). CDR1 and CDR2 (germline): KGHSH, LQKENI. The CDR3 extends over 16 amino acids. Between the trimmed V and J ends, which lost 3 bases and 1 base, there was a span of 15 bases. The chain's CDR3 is CASSPGNGDFQETQYF. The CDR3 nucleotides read TGTGCCAGCTCACCGGGGAATGGGGACTTCCAAGAGACCCAGTACTTC. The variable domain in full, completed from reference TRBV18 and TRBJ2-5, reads NAGVMQNPRHLVRRRGQEARLRCSPMKGHSHVYWYRQLPEEGLKFMVYLQKENIIDESGMPKERFSAEFPKEGPSILRIQQVVRGDSAAYFCASSPGNGDFQETQYFGPGTRLLVL.

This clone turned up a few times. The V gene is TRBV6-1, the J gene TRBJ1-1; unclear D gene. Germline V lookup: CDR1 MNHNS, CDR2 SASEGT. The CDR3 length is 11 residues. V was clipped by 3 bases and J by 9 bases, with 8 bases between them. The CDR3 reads CASSEDGKAFF. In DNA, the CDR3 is TGTGCCAGCAGTGAGGACGGGAAAGCTTTCTTT.